Listed here is a single T cell receptor beta chain. Antigen: not known. The data originate from a study of cytomegalovirus exposure and HLA in healthy donors. About the study: Among the 300 to 500 genotyped donors, about 81% were placed in the Caucasian-associated ancestry cluster. Whole-study results and caveats: A later analysis found TCR association rates differed by HLA locus, highest for DRB1 and lowest for HLA-C. The sole available immune exposure information was CMV serostatus.

Trimming removed 0 bases from V and 4 bases from J, with 9 bases in between. Germline CDR1 and CDR2: LNHDA and SQIVND (reference sequence). The CDR3 is 14 amino acids. It was with 60 Vbeta and 13 Jbeta primers that the PCR ran. Using immunoSEQ multiplex PCR, the repertoire was profiled, and TCRdb retains in-frame clones only, with some absent. The sample contains under 200,000 clones, around four fifths of which appear only once. The TCR comes from a man between 25 and 39 years old in good health and CMV-seronegative. Sequencing input: PBMCs. V usage is TRBV19 and J usage is TRBJ1-1; D uncertain. The CDR3: CASSIDSEGTEAFF. In nucleotides, the CDR3 is TGTGCCAGTAGTATAGACTCGGAGGGCACTGAAGCTTTCTTT.